This TCR beta chain was found in a study of blood T cell repertoires in COVID-19. Study in general: There were acute and convalescent COVID-19 samples, and they came from the United States, Italy and Spain. T cells, B-cell-depleted T cells, or PBMCs provided the cDNA or gDNA that served as material.

Per the original data handling: It was from reference gene primer amplification that nucleated cell counts were estimated. Sequenced by immunoSEQ multiplex PCR; TCRdb stores in-frame clones only, minus some. The V and J calls and clone size were taken over from that table, and D and trimming were inferred from the DNA. The sample contains 210,000 or so clones, 80% to 90% of which appear only once. This CDR3 has 15 amino acids. Germline V CDR1 and CDR2: MGHDK, SYGVNS. Trimming cost V 3 bases and J 4 bases, with 15 bases left between them. The V gene is TRBV25-1, the J gene TRBJ1-1, with D tentatively TRBD1 (6 bases). The sequence was collected from a woman aged 80 or over with acute or convalescent COVID-19. The sequenced sample was peripheral blood. The CDR3 region has the DNA TGTGCCAGCAGTGACCCCAACAGGGCTGGCACTGAAGCTTTCTTT. Its translation is CASSDPNRAGTEAFF.